This TCR beta chain stems from a study of blood T cell repertoires in COVID-19. Overall study context: Acute and convalescent COVID-19 specimens originated in the United States, Italy and Spain.

All enrollees were about 18 to 90 years old and from 20 to 25 US areas. Participants' own reports of clinical history determined their cohort assignment. Using immunoSEQ multiplex PCR, the repertoire was profiled, and TCRdb retains in-frame clones only, with some absent. The sample records under 500,000 clones, about 85% being singletons. A single count supports this clone. With 6 bases clipped from V and 2 bases from J, the junction kept 8 bases outside the gene matches. Germline CDR1 and CDR2: ENHRY and SYGVKD. The CDR3 runs to 15 residues. The clonotype was recovered from a woman younger than 30 with acute COVID-19. This chain links TRBV10-3 with TRBJ2-5; 8 positions match TRBD1. Sequencing was carried out using PBMCs or T cells enriched from blood (not recorded which). The CDR3, as DNA: TGTGCCATCAGAGGTTTTTACAGGGGGCAAGAGACCCAGTACTTC. This sequence encodes CAIRGFYRGQETQYF.